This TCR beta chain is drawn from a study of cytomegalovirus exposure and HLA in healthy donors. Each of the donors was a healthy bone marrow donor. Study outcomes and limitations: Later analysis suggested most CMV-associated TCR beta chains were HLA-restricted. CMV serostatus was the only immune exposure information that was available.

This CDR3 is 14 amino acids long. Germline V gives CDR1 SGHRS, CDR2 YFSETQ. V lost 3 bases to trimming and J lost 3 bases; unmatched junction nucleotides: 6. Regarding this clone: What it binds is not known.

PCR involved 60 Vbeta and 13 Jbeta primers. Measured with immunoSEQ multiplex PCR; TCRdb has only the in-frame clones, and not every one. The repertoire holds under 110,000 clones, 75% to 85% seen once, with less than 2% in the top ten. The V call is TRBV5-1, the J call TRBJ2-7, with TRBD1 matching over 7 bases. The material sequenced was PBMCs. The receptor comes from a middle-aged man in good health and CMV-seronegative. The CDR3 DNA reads TGCGCCAGCAGCTCGGGACAGTCCGACTACGAGCAGTACTTC. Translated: CASSSGQSDYEQYF. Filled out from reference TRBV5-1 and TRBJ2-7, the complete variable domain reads KAGVTQTPRYLIKTRGQQVTLSCSPISGHRSVSWYQQTPGQGLQFLFEYFSETQRNKGNFPGRFSGRQFSNSRSEMNVSTLELGDSALYLCASSSGQSDYEQYFGPGTRLTVT.